The 20 T cell receptor beta chains listed next were all sequenced from one sample in a study of blood T cell repertoires in COVID-19. The data were produced by immunoSEQ multiplex PCR, yet TCRdb's version contains in-frame clones alone and is incomplete. The sample records about 110,000 clones, 81% being singletons. What was sequenced was peripheral blood. These TCRs come from a man aged 80 or over with acute or convalescent COVID-19.

This chain uses TRBV14 with TRBJ1-1, with D perhaps TRBD1 (5 bases). V dropped 0 bases and J dropped 6 bases, with 17 bases sitting between them. The CDR3 has 16 amino acids. CDR1 SGHDN and CDR2 FVKESK come from the germline V gene. The CDR3 sequence is CASSQDLGQGKAEAFF. CDR3 nucleotide sequence: TGTGCCAGCAGCCAAGATCTTGGCCAGGGAAAGGCTGAAGCTTTCTTT.

In its sample, this clone was seen a few times. CDR3 DNA: TGTGCCAGCAGTCTGAACGACAGGGAAAAACTGTTTTTT. Its translation: CASSLNDREKLFF. The chain combines TRBV27 with TRBJ1-4, with D possibly being TRBD1 (6 bases). The V and J ends lost 5 bases and 8 bases respectively, with 12 bases between them. The germline gives CDR1 MNHEY, CDR2 SMNVEV (reference sequence). This CDR3 spans 13 amino acids.

The chain joins TRBV4-3 to TRBJ2-7; D is undetermined. Per germline, CDR1 LGHNA and CDR2 YSLEER. The CDR3 has 14 amino acids. Trimming took 6 bases from V and 0 from J, leaving 12 bases between them. CDR3 protein: CASSRRGGSYEQYF. The CDR3 DNA reads as TGCGCCAGCAGTCGAAGAGGCGGCTCCTACGAGCAGTACTTC.

This sequence joins TRBV27 and TRBJ1-2; no clear D. Per germline, CDR1 MNHEY and CDR2 SMNVEV (reference sequence). The V gene lost 6 bases and the J gene lost 0 bases, with 11 bases spanning the gap. This CDR3 is 14 amino acids long. In nucleotides, the CDR3 is TGTGCCAGCAGCTTAAGCTCGGCTAACTATGGCTACACCTTC. This translates into CASSLSSANYGYTF.

The chain couples TRBV5-8 to TRBJ2-7, with 9 nucleotides matching TRBD1. The CDR3 contains 14 residues. V trimming: 4 bases; J trimming: 4 bases; junction bases outside the gene matches: 6. Germline CDR1 reads SGHTS; CDR2 reads YDEGEE. In nucleotides, the CDR3 is TGTGCCAGCAGCCTCGGGACAGGGTGGTACGAGCAGTACTTC. Translated: CASSLGTGWYEQYF.

The V call is TRBV28, the J call TRBJ1-1, with 7 nucleotides matching TRBD1. The length of the CDR3 is 12 residues. V was clipped by 5 bases and J by 7 bases; unmatched bases: 4. Germline CDR1 reads MDHEN; CDR2 reads SYDVKM. The CDR3 nucleotides are TGTGCCAGCAGTCTTCAGGGGGGTGAAGCTTTCTTT. This codes for CASSLQGGEAFF. The full variable domain, rest sourced from reference TRBV28 and TRBJ1-1, is DVKVTQSSRYLVKRTGEKVFLECVQDMDHENMFWYRQDPGLGLRLIYFSYDVKMKEKGDIPEGYSVSREKKERFSLILESASTNQTSMYLCASSLQGGEAFFGQGTRLTVV.

This clone has just one count. The V gene is TRBV19, the J gene TRBJ1-2, with a weak D call TRBD1 (6 bases). V was clipped by 6 bases and J by 1 base, with 12 bases between them. This CDR3 has 14 amino acids. In germline, CDR1 is LNHDA, CDR2 SQIVND (reference sequence). The CDR3 nucleotides are TGTGCCAGTAGCGACAGGTTGAGTAACTATGGCTACACCTTC. It translates to CASSDRLSNYGYTF.

The chain couples TRBV4-2 to TRBJ1-2; 7 bases are a match to TRBD1. The CDR3 contains 16 residues. Trimming at V came to 1 base and at J to 7 bases, leaving 12 bases not matched to a gene. In germline, CDR1 is LGHNA, CDR2 YNFKEQ. CDR3 nucleotide sequence: TGTGCCAGCAGCCAAGCAGGGTCACAGGGGACTGGTGGCTACACCTTC. Its translation is CASSQAGSQGTGGYTF.

The rearrangement joins TRBV27 to TRBJ2-2, with 10 bases matching TRBD1. This CDR3 has 16 amino acids. Germline lookup yields CDR1 MNHEY and CDR2 SMNVEV (reference sequence). V lost 6 bases and J lost 3; bases outside the gene matches: 7. Here the CDR3 DNA reads TGTGCCAGCAGCCGACAGGGGGCGCGGGACACCGGGGAGCTGTTTTTT. Its protein product is CASSRQGARDTGELFF.

The rearrangement joins TRBV5-6 to TRBJ1-4; D may be TRBD1 (6 bases). There are 13 residues in the CDR3. CDR1 SGHDT and CDR2 YYEEEE come from the germline V gene. V lost 4 bases, J lost 8 bases, and 12 bases lay in between. The chain's CDR3 is CASSPGVGEKLFF. The CDR3 nucleotides are TGTGCCAGCAGCCCAGGGGTGGGGGAAAAACTGTTTTTT.

The chain uses TRBV14 and TRBJ2-1; D might be TRBD2 (6 bases). The CDR3 contains 16 residues. Germline V gene sequence: CDR1 SGHDN, CDR2 FVKESK. V was shortened by 0 bases and J by 2 bases, with 11 bases between the two germline ends. The CDR3 sequence is CASSQEWGVAYNEQFF. CDR3 sequence (DNA): TGTGCCAGCAGCCAAGAGTGGGGGGTGGCCTACAATGAGCAGTTCTTC. Combining the CDR3 with reference TRBV14 and TRBJ2-1 gives the whole variable domain EAGVTQFPSHSVIEKGQTVTLRCDPISGHDNLYWYRRVMGKEIKFLLHFVKESKQDESGMPNNRFLAERTGGTYSTLKVQPAELEDSGVYFCASSQEWGVAYNEQFFGPGTRLTVL.

The genes are TRBV7-6 and TRBJ2-1, with a tentative D call TRBD1 (6 bases). The CDR3 has 15 amino acids. CDR1 and CDR2 from the germline V gene are SGHVS and FNYEAQ. Trimming cost V 5 bases and J 2 bases, with 13 bases left between them. CDR3 region: CASSAGTPAYNEQFF. CDR3 sequence (DNA): TGTGCCAGCAGCGCCGGGACACCTGCCTACAATGAGCAGTTCTTC.

This clone was observed once. The chain couples TRBV6-5 to TRBJ2-7; 9 nucleotides agree with TRBD1. The CDR3 contains 14 residues. J lost 5 bases, V lost 5 bases, and 7 bases had no gene match. CDR1 MNHEY and CDR2 SVGAGI come from the germline V gene. DNA of the CDR3: TGTGCCAGCAGTACCGGGACAGGGAGGAACGAGCAGTACTTC. Its translation: CASSTGTGRNEQYF.

This clone has just a few counts. DNA of the CDR3: TGTGCCAGCAGTTACTCTGGACAGGGAAGTCAGCCCCAGCATTTT. Its translation: CASSYSGQGSQPQHF. The rearrangement uses TRBV6-6 and TRBJ1-5, with 8 bases aligning to TRBD1. The ends lost 0 bases at V and 6 bases at J; junction bases unmatched: 4. The CDR3 is made up of 15 amino acids. Germline V gives CDR1 MNHNY, CDR2 SVGAGI (reference sequence).

J is TRBJ2-1 and V is TRBV5-1; D is uncertain. The CDR3 runs 13 residues. Germline CDR1 is SGHRS and CDR2 is YFSETQ. The ends were cut back, 0 bases at V and 7 bases at J, with 8 bases in the middle. The CDR3 DNA reads TGCGCCAGCAGCTTGGCCCCCTTAAATGAGCAGTTCTTC. Translated, it gives CASSLAPLNEQFF.

The chain couples TRBV5-1 to TRBJ2-7; a possible D gene is TRBD2 (5 bases). This CDR3 spans 15 amino acids. The V end lost 0 bases, the J end lost 0 bases, and 10 bases lay between the germline ends. CDR1 and CDR2 from the germline V gene are SGHRS and YFSETQ. The CDR3 reads CASSLGGYSSYEQYF. In DNA form, the CDR3 reads TGCGCCAGCAGCTTGGGAGGGTACAGCTCCTACGAGCAGTACTTC.

This chain uses TRBV2 with TRBJ1-2; 8 bases are shared with TRBD1. CDR3 size: 17 residues. Germline V gene lookup returns CDR1 SNHLY and CDR2 FYNNEI. With V trimmed by 6 bases and J by 8 bases, 20 bases remained unmatched. CDR3 sequence: CASSLTGALTMATGYTF. CDR3 bases: TGTGCCAGCAGCTTGACAGGGGCCCTGACTATGGCTACGGGCTACACCTTC.

The genes are TRBV5-1 and TRBJ2-5, with TRBD1 identical over 8 bases. Germline CDR1 is SGHRS and CDR2 is YFSETQ. The CDR3 sequence is 15 residues long. V lost 0 bases to trimming and J lost 7 bases; unmatched junction nucleotides: 8. The CDR3 loop is CASSLATGGIGTQYF. The CDR3 DNA sequence: TGCGCCAGCAGCTTGGCCACAGGGGGAATTGGGACCCAGTACTTC.

This sequence joins TRBV27 and TRBJ2-2, with 9 positions matching TRBD2. Germline assignment: CDR1 MNHEY and CDR2 SMNVEV (reference sequence). Trimming cost V 8 bases and J 3 bases; bases outside gene matches: 13. The CDR3 extends over 17 amino acids. The CDR3 DNA follows: TGTGCCAGCCCCACGGGGGAGCGGGAGGATGACACCGGGGAGCTGTTTTTT. Amino acid sequence: CASPTGEREDDTGELFF.

This rearrangement joins TRBV5-1 to TRBJ2-7, with 8 bases identical to TRBD1. Trimming removed 4 bases from V and 4 bases from J; junction bases left unmatched: 7. The CDR3 extends over 14 amino acids. Germline V gene data show CDR1 as SGHRS and CDR2 as YFSETQ. The chain's CDR3 is CASSPIGTGYEQYF. The DNA for the CDR3 is TGCGCCAGCAGCCCTATCGGGACAGGTTACGAGCAGTACTTC.